A single T cell receptor (beta chain) is shown here with its context. Original data processing: Nucleated cell number was recorded as an estimate derived from reference gene primer amplification. TCRdb keeps only in-frame clones here, not all; method: immunoSEQ multiplex PCR. The V and J calls and clone size come from that table; D and trimming were worked out from the DNA. In the table there are fewer than 200,000 clones, under 85% of which are singletons. These data come from a study of blood T cell repertoires in COVID-19. About the research overall: The analysed material was cDNA or gDNA that came from T cells, B-cell-depleted T cells, or PBMCs.

The CDR3 length is 16 residues. V was cut by 5 bases and J by 5 bases, with 21 bases left in between. Per the germline V gene, CDR1 is SGHVS and CDR2 is FQNEAQ. This TCR was recovered from a man in his sixties who had recovered from COVID-19. Source material: peripheral blood. The rearrangement uses TRBV7-8 and TRBJ2-5; D might be TRBD1 (5 bases). CDR3 in amino acids: CASSMNPGMTGETQYF. The DNA of the CDR3 is TGTGCCAGCAGCATGAATCCAGGGATGACTGGCGAGACCCAGTACTTC.